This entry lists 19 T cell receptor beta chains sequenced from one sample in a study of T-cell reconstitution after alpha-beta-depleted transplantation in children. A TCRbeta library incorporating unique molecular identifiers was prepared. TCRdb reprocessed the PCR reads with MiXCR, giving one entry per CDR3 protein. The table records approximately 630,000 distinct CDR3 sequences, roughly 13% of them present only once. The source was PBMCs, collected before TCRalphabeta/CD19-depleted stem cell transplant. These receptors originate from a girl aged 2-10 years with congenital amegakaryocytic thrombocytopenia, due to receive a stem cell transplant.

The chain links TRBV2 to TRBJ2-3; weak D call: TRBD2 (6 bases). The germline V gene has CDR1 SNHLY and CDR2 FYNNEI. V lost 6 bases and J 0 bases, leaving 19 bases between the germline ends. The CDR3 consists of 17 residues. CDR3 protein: CASRGPGGVTSTDTQYF. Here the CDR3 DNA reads TGTGCCAGCAGAGGCCCCGGGGGAGTCACTAGCACAGATACGCAGTATTTT.

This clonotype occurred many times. CDR3: CASSLSREYNEQFF. In DNA form, the CDR3 reads TGTGCCAGCAGCTTATCCAGAGAATACAATGAGCAGTTCTTC. The V call is TRBV7-2, the J call TRBJ2-1; no definite D call. Germline V gene sequence: CDR1 SGHTA, CDR2 FQGNSA. Deletions cut 2 bases from V and 4 bases from J, with 9 bases between. This CDR3 has 14 amino acids.

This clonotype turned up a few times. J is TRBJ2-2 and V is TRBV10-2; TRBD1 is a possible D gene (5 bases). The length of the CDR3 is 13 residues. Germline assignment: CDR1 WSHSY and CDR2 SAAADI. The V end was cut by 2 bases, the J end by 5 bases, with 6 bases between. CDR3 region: CASSETGTGELFF. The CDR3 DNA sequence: TGCGCCAGCAGTGAGACAGGAACCGGGGAGCTGTTTTTT.

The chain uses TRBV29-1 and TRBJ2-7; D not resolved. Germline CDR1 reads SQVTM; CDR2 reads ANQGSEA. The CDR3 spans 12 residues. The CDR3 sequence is CGVHSDGHEQYF. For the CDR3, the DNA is TGCGGAGTTCACAGCGACGGTCACGAGCAGTACTTC.

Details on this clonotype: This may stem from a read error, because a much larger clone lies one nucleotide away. Here the CDR3 DNA reads TGCAGTGCTAGAGATCGTAGGACTAGCGGGAGCAATGAGCAGTTCTTC. Protein sequence: CSARDRRTSGSNEQFF. The gene calls are TRBV20-1 and TRBJ2-1; 13 bases map to TRBD2. The CDR3 runs to 16 residues. V shed 0 bases and J 6 bases; nucleotides not matched to a gene: 5. Germline loops: CDR1 DFQATT, CDR2 SNEGSKA (reference sequence).

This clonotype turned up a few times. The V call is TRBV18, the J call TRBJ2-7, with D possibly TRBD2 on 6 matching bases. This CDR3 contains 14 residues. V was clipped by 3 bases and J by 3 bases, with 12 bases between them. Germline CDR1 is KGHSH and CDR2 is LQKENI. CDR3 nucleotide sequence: TGTGCCAGCTCACCCTCTGGAGGGCTCTACGAGCAGTACTTC. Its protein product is CASSPSGGLYEQYF.

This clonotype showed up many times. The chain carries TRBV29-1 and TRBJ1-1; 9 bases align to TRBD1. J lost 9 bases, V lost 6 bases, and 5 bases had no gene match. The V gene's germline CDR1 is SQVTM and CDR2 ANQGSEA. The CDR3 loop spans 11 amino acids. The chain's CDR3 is CSVPGQGQAFF. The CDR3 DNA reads TGCAGCGTGCCCGGACAGGGGCAAGCTTTCTTT. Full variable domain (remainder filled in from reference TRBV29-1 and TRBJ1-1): SAVISQKPSRDICQRGTSLTIQCQVDSQVTMMFWYRQQPGQSLTLIATANQGSEATYESGFVIDKFPISRPNLTFSTLTVSNMSPEDSSIYLCSVPGQGQAFFGQGTRLTVV.

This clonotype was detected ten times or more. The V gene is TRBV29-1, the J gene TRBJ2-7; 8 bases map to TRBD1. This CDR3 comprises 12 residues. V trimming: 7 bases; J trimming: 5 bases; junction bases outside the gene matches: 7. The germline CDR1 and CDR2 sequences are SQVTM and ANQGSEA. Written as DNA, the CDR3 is TGCAGCGCCAGAGACAGGGGCGACGAGCAGTACTTC. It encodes CSARDRGDEQYF.

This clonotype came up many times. CDR3 sequence reads: CSANPDRVVYEQYF. The CDR3 coding sequence is TGCAGTGCCAACCCGGACAGGGTAGTCTACGAGCAGTACTTC. This rearrangement joins TRBV20-1 to TRBJ2-7; TRBD1 aligns across 8 bases. From germline, CDR1 is DFQATT and CDR2 SNEGSKA (reference sequence). V trimming: 6 bases; J trimming: 3 bases; junction bases outside the gene matches: 10. This CDR3 is built from 14 residues.

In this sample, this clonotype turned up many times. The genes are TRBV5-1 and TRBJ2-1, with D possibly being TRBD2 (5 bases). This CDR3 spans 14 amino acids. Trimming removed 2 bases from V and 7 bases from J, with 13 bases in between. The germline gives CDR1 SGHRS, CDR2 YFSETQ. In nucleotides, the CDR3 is TGCGCCAGCAGCTTTCGAGAGGGCCTTAATGAGCAGTTCTTC. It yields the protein CASSFREGLNEQFF.

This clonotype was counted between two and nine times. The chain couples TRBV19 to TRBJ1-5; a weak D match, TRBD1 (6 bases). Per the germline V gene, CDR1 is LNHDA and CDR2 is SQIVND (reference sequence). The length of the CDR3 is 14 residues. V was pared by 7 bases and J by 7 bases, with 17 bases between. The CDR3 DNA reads TGTGCCAGTACCTCTATACAGGGCCCGCAGCCCCAGCATTTT. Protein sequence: CASTSIQGPQPQHF.

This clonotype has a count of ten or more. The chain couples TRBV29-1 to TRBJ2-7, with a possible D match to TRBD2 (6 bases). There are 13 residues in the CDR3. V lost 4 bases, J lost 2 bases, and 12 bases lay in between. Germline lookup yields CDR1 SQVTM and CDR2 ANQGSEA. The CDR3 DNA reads TGCAGCGTTGTGTATTCGGGGGCCTACGAGCAGTACTTC. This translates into CSVVYSGAYEQYF.

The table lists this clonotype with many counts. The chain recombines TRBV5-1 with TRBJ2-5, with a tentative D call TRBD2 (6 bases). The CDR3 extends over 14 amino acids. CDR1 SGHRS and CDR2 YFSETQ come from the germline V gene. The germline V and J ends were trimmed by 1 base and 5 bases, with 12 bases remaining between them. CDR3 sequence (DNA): TGCGCCAGCAGCTTGCAATCGGGGAGGGAGACCCAGTACTTC. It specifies CASSLQSGRETQYF.

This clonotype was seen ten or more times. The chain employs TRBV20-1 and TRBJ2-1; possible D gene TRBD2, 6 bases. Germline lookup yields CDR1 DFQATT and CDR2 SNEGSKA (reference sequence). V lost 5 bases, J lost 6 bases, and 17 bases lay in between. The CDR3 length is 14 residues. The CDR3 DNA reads TGCAGTGCTGGACCGGGACTTGCCCTCAATGAGCAGTTCTTC. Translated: CSAGPGLALNEQFF.

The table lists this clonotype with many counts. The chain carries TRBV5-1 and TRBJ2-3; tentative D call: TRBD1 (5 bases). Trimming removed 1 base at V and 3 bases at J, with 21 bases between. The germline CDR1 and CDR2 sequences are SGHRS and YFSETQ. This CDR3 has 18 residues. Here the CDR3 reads CASSLRGVWERWTDTQYF. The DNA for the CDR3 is TGCGCCAGCAGCTTGAGGGGCGTGTGGGAAAGGTGGACAGATACGCAGTATTTT.

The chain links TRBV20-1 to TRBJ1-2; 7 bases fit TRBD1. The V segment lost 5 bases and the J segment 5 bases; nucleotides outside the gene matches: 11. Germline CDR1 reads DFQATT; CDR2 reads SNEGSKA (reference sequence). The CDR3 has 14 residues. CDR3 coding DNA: TGCAGTGCTGACCCCAGGGGGTCATGGTATGGCTACACCTTC. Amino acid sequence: CSADPRGSWYGYTF.

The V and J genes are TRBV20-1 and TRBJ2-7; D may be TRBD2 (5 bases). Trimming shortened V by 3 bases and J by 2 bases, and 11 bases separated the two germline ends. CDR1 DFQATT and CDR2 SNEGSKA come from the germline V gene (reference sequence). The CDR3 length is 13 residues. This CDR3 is CSASGEFAYEQYF. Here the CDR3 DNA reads TGCAGTGCTAGTGGGGAGTTCGCCTACGAGCAGTACTTC.

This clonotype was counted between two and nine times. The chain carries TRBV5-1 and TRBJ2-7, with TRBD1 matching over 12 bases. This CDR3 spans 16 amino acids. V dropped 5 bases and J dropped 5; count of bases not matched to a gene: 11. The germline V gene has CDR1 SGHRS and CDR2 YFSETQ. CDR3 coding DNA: TGCGCCAGCAGTGCTGGGACAGGGGGCGCTGAAGACGAGCAGTACTTC. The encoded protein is CASSAGTGGAEDEQYF.

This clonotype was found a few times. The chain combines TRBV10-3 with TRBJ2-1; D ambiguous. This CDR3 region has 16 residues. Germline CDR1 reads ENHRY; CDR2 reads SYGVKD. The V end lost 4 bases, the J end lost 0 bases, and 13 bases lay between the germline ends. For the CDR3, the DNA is TGTGCCATCAGTGCCTCGGATCGAAGCTCCTACAATGAGCAGTTCTTC. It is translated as CAISASDRSSYNEQFF.